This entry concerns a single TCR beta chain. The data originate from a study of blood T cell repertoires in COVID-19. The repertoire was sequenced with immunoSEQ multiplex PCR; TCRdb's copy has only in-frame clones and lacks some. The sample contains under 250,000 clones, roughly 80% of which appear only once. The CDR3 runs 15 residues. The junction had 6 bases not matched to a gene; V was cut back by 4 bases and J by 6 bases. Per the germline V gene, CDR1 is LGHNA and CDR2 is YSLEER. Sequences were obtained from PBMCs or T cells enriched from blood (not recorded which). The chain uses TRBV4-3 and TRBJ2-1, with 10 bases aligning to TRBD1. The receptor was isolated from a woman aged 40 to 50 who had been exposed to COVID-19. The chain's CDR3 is CASSPGTGAVNEQFF. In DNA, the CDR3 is TGCGCCAGCAGCCCCGGGACAGGGGCGGTCAATGAGCAGTTCTTC.